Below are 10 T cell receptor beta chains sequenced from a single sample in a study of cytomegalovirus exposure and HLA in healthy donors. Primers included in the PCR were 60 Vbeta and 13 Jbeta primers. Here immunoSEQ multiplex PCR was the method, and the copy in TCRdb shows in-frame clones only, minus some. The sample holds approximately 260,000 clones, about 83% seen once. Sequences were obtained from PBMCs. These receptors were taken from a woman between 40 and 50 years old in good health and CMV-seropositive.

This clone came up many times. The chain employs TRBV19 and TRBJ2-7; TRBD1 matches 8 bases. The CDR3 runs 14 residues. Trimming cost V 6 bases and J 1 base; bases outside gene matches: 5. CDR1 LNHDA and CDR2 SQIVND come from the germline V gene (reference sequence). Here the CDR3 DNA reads TGTGCCAGTAGGAAGACAGGGGAGTCCTACGAGCAGTACTTC. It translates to CASRKTGESYEQYF. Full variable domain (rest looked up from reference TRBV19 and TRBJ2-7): DGGITQSPKYLFRKEGQNVTLSCEQNLNHDAMYWYRQDPGQGLRLIYYSQIVNDFQKGDIAEGYSVSREKKESFPLTVTSAQKNPTAFYLCASRKTGESYEQYFGPGTRLTVT.

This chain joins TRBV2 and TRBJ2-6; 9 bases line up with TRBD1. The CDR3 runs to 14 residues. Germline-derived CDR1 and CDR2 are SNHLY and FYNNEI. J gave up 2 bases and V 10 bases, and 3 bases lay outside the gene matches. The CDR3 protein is CAIGQGTGANVLTF. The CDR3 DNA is TGTGCCATCGGACAGGGGACTGGGGCCAACGTCCTGACTTTC. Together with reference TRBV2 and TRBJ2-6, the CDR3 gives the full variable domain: EPEVTQTPSHQVTQMGQEVILRCVPISNHLYFYWYRQILGQKVEFLVSFYNNEISEKSEIFDDQFSVERPDGSNFTLKIRSTKLEDSAMYFCAIGQGTGANVLTFGAGSRLTVL.

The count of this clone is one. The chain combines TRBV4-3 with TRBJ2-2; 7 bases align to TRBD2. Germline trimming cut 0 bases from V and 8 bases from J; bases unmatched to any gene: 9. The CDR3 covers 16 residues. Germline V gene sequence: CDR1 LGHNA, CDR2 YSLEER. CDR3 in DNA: TGCGCCAGCAGCCAAGATGAAAGGCGGGAGTCGGGGGAGCTGTTTTTT. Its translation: CASSQDERRESGELFF.

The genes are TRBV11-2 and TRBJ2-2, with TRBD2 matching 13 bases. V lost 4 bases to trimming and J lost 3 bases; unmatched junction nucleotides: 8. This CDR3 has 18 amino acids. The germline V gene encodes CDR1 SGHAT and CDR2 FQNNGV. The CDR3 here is CASSSTSGRGEDTGELFF. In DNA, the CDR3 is TGTGCCAGCAGCTCAACTAGCGGGAGGGGAGAAGACACCGGGGAGCTGTTTTTT.

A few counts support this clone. The CDR3 loop is CASSLGGPGVNEQYF. The CDR3 DNA reads TGTGCCAGCAGCTTAGGGGGTCCGGGAGTGAACGAGCAGTACTTC. V gene TRBV7-8 combines with J gene TRBJ2-7; D might be TRBD2 (6 bases). This CDR3 is built from 15 residues. The germline gives CDR1 SGHVS, CDR2 FQNEAQ. Trimming took 1 base from V and 5 from J, leaving 15 bases between them.

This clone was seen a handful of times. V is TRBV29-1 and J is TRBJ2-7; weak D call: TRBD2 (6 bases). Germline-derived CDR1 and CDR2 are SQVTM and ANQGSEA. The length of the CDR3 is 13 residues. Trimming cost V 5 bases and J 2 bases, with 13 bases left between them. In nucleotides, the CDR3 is TGCAGCGTTTTACAGCGGGCAACCTACGAGCAGTACTTC. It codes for CSVLQRATYEQYF.

The DNA of the CDR3 is TGTGCCTGGAGTGTACAGGTACGGAACACTGAAGCTTTCTTT. Amino acids: CAWSVQVRNTEAFF. This rearrangement joins TRBV30 to TRBJ1-1; D possibly corresponds to TRBD1 (5 bases). Deletions cut 0 bases from V and 1 base from J, with 9 bases between. The V gene's germline CDR1 is GTSNPN and CDR2 SVGIG (reference sequence). This CDR3 has 14 residues.

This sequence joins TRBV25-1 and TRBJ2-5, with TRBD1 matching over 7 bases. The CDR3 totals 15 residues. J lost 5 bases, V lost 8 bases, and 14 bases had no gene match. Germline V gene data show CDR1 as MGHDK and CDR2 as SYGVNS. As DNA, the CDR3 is TGTGCCAGCGAGAAGCATACAGGGGTCGGGGAGACCCAGTACTTC. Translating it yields CASEKHTGVGETQYF.

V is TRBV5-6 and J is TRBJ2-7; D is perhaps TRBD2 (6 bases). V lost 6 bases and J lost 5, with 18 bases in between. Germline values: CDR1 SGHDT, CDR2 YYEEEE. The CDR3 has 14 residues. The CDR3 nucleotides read TGTGCCAGCAACCCTGGCATAAGCGGGCACGAGCAGTACTTC. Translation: CASNPGISGHEQYF.

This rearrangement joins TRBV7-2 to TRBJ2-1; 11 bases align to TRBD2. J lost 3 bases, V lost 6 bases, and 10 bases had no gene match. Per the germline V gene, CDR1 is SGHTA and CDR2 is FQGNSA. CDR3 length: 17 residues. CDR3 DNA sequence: TGTGCCAGCAGTCTCGCTGGGGGACTAGCGGTCTACAATGAGCAGTTCTTC. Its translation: CASSLAGGLAVYNEQFF.